The 25 T cell receptor beta chains presented below share a single source sample, sequenced in a study of cytomegalovirus exposure and HLA in healthy donors. The table came from immunoSEQ multiplex PCR; TCRdb's copy has only in-frame clones and leaves some out. The table has roughly 260,000 clones, approximately 87% seen once. Sequencing was performed on PBMCs. The receptors derive from a man between 18 and 35 years old in good health and CMV-seronegative.

J is TRBJ2-7 and V is TRBV30, with D perhaps matching TRBD1 (8 bases). The CDR3 has 14 amino acids. Germline V gene sequence: CDR1 GTSNPN, CDR2 SVGIG (reference sequence). V lost 8 bases to trimming and J lost 3 bases, with 20 bases between them. This CDR3 is CAGQGASGYYEQYF. CDR3 coding DNA: TGTGCCGGGCAGGGGGCTAGCGGTTACTACGAGCAGTACTTC. The variable domain in full, completed from reference TRBV30 and TRBJ2-7, reads SQTIHQWPATLVQPVGSPLSLECTVEGTSNPNLYWYRQAAGRGLQLLFYSVGIGQISSEVPQNLSASRPQDRQFILSSKKLLLSDSGFYLCAGQGASGYYEQYFGPGTRLTVT.

This sequence joins TRBV30 and TRBJ1-2; D not certain. This CDR3 is 13 amino acids long. V lost 2 bases, J lost 0 bases, and 7 bases lay in between. In germline, CDR1 is GTSNPN, CDR2 SVGIG (reference sequence). In DNA form, the CDR3 reads TGTGCCTGGAGTCTAAGTCCTAACTATGGCTACACCTTC. Its translation: CAWSLSPNYGYTF.

The V call is TRBV9, the J call TRBJ1-1, with 8 bases lining up with TRBD1. The CDR3 extends over 14 amino acids. V shed 4 bases and J 7 bases; nucleotides not matched to a gene: 9. Germline V CDR1 and CDR2: SGDLS, YYNGEE. This CDR3 reads CASSLTGQGVEAFF. The CDR3 DNA reads TGTGCCAGCAGCTTAACCGGACAGGGCGTTGAAGCTTTCTTT.

This rearrangement joins TRBV11-3 to TRBJ2-5, with 8 positions matching TRBD2. The CDR3 is 16 amino acids. The germline V gene encodes CDR1 SGHNT and CDR2 YENEEA. The V and J ends lost 5 bases and 2 bases, in that order; junction bases with no gene match: 10. CDR3 sequence reads: CASSPTTSDKQETQYF. CDR3 nucleotide sequence: TGTGCCAGCAGCCCAACGACTAGCGACAAGCAAGAGACCCAGTACTTC.

The chain carries TRBV27 and TRBJ2-1; D may be TRBD2 (6 bases). The CDR3 loop spans 14 amino acids. From germline, CDR1 is MNHEY and CDR2 SMNVEV (reference sequence). The V end was cut by 8 bases, the J end by 2 bases, with 13 bases between. The CDR3 spells CASRPSETYNEQFF. Written as DNA, the CDR3 is TGTGCCAGCCGCCCTAGCGAGACCTACAATGAGCAGTTCTTC.

The chain recombines TRBV7-2 with TRBJ2-3; possibly TRBD2 for D (7 bases). V was clipped by 5 bases and J by 2 bases, with 20 bases between them. This CDR3 has 17 amino acids. Germline V CDR1 and CDR2: SGHTA, FQGNSA. The CDR3 sequence: CASSPRWGGLNTDTQYF. Written as DNA, the CDR3 is TGTGCCAGCAGCCCAAGGTGGGGGGGGCTAAACACAGATACGCAGTATTTT.

This chain uses TRBV25-1 with TRBJ1-6; 8 positions agree with TRBD1. This CDR3 has 13 amino acids. Losses at the gene ends were 8 bases for V and 9 bases for J; bases not matched to a gene: 6. Germline CDR1 MGHDK, CDR2 SYGVNS. This chain's CDR3 is CASSGQGSSPLHF. The DNA for the CDR3 is TGTGCCAGCTCCGGACAGGGATCTTCACCCCTCCACTTT.

V gene TRBV6-5 combines with J gene TRBJ2-1; perhaps TRBD1 as D (7 bases). V was pared by 6 bases and J by 0 bases, with 12 bases between. CDR3 length: 15 amino acids. Germline values: CDR1 MNHEY, CDR2 SVGAGI. Here the CDR3 DNA reads TGTGCCAGCAGCCCCAGGGGGGTCTCCTACAATGAGCAGTTCTTC. This encodes CASSPRGVSYNEQFF.

The CDR3, as DNA: TGTGCCTGGAGTCTCGACCACCGGGTGAGGGAGCAGTTCTTC. Encoded protein: CAWSLDHRVREQFF. The rearrangement links TRBV30 to TRBJ2-1, with D uncertain. The V gene's germline CDR1 is GTSNPN and CDR2 SVGIG (reference sequence). V was shortened by 2 bases and J by 10 bases, with 18 bases between the two germline ends. The CDR3 loop spans 14 amino acids.

This sequence joins TRBV28 and TRBJ1-6; D is possibly TRBD1 (5 bases). Germline values: CDR1 MDHEN, CDR2 SYDVKM. This CDR3 region has 12 residues. With 3 bases removed from V and 14 bases from J, the gap between germline ends came to 11 bases. The CDR3 spells CASSLPGGTLHF. CDR3 in DNA: TGTGCCAGCAGTTTGCCGGGGGGAACCCTCCACTTT.

The chain carries TRBV4-1 and TRBJ2-1, with unresolved D. In germline, CDR1 is MGHRA, CDR2 YSYEKL. Trimming removed 3 bases at V and 7 bases at J, with 13 bases between. The CDR3 is made up of 14 amino acids. As DNA, the CDR3 is TGCGCCAGCAGCCATCGACTGGAGAGGAATGAGCAGTTCTTC. Translation: CASSHRLERNEQFF.

This chain connects TRBV30 to TRBJ2-7; 9 positions agree with TRBD1. V was pared by 5 bases and J by 1 base, with 3 bases of the junction left unmatched. Germline V gene sequence: CDR1 GTSNPN, CDR2 SVGIG (reference sequence). The CDR3 is 13 residues long. The chain's CDR3 is CAWGTGMSYEQYF. For the CDR3, the DNA is TGTGCCTGGGGGACAGGGATGTCCTACGAGCAGTACTTC.

This clone appeared a few times. The chain employs TRBV19 and TRBJ1-2; tentative D call: TRBD1 (6 bases). The CDR3 extends over 13 amino acids. Germline V gene sequence: CDR1 LNHDA, CDR2 SQIVND (reference sequence). V shed 2 bases and J shed 5 bases, with 9 bases lying between them. The chain's CDR3 is CASSIPQGYGYTF. The CDR3 nucleotides are TGTGCCAGTAGTATACCTCAGGGGTATGGCTACACCTTC.

The chain carries TRBV27 and TRBJ2-7; perhaps TRBD1 as D (7 bases). Trimming shortened V by 3 bases and J by 2 bases, and 17 bases separated the two germline ends. This CDR3 is 16 amino acids long. Germline CDR1 reads MNHEY; CDR2 reads SMNVEV (reference sequence). As DNA, the CDR3 is TGTGCCAGCAGTTTTCAGGGGGGCATTCCTCCCTACGAGCAGTACTTC. This translates into CASSFQGGIPPYEQYF.

The CDR3 bases are TGTGCCAGCAGCTTTCGTAGGGACAGCTCCTACAATGAGCAGTTCTTC. This translates into CASSFRRDSSYNEQFF. V gene TRBV5-5 combines with J gene TRBJ2-1, with 7 nucleotides matching TRBD1. This CDR3 region has 16 residues. V was pared by 2 bases and J by 0 bases, with 5 bases of the junction left unmatched. Germline loops: CDR1 SGHKS, CDR2 YYEKEE (reference sequence).

This chain joins TRBV4-2 and TRBJ1-5, with a possible D match to TRBD1 (5 bases). V lost 0 bases and J 3 bases, leaving 9 bases between the germline ends. CDR1 and CDR2 from the germline V gene are LGHNA and YNFKEQ. The CDR3 runs to 15 residues. This CDR3 is CASSQEGQFNQPQHF. CDR3 coding DNA: TGTGCCAGCAGCCAAGAGGGGCAGTTCAATCAGCCCCAGCATTTT.

The rearrangement uses TRBV19 and TRBJ1-6; 9 bases line up with TRBD1. V shed 7 bases, J shed 9 bases, and the junction held 7 bases outside the gene matches. The CDR3 contains 14 residues. CDR1 and CDR2 (germline): LNHDA, SQIVND (reference sequence). CDR3 in amino acids: CASTPGQGPSPLHF. CDR3 DNA sequence: TGTGCCAGTACCCCAGGACAGGGGCCTTCACCCCTCCACTTT.

The V and J genes are TRBV5-1 and TRBJ2-7, with 15 bases that match TRBD2. This CDR3 comprises 16 residues. Looked up from germline, CDR1 is SGHRS and CDR2 is YFSETQ. The junction had 2 bases not matched to a gene; V was cut back by 0 bases and J by 4 bases. CDR3 DNA sequence: TGCGCCAGCAGCTTGGGAGGGACTAGCGGGGGGTACGAGCAGTACTTC. It specifies CASSLGGTSGGYEQYF.

V gene TRBV25-1 combines with J gene TRBJ2-3; weak D call: TRBD2 (5 bases). The germline V gene encodes CDR1 MGHDK and CDR2 SYGVNS. The V and J ends lost 6 bases and 2 bases respectively, with 12 bases between them. This CDR3 is 14 amino acids long. This chain's CDR3 is CASSTTRDTDTQYF. The CDR3 DNA is TGTGCCAGCAGCACCACTCGGGACACAGATACGCAGTATTTT. The full variable domain, completed using reference TRBV25-1 and TRBJ2-3, is EADIYQTPRYLVIGTGKKITLECSQTMGHDKMYWYQQDPGMELHLIHYSYGVNSTEKGDLSSESTVSRIRTEHFPLTLESARPSHTSQYLCASSTTRDTDTQYFGPGTRLTVL.

V usage is TRBV4-1 and J usage is TRBJ2-7; TRBD1 agrees at 8 bases. There are 15 residues in the CDR3. Trimming cost V 0 bases and J 1 base; bases outside gene matches: 2. Germline V gene sequence: CDR1 MGHRA, CDR2 YSYEKL. As DNA, the CDR3 is TGCGCCAGCAGCCAAGAGGACAGGGATTCCTACGAGCAGTACTTC. Protein product: CASSQEDRDSYEQYF.

J is TRBJ2-7 and V is TRBV4-1, with TRBD2 identical over 8 bases. There are 15 residues in the CDR3. CDR1 and CDR2 from the germline V gene are MGHRA and YSYEKL. Germline trimming cut 0 bases from V and 4 bases from J; bases unmatched to any gene: 5. CDR3 in amino acids: CASSQEVLADYEQYF. DNA for the CDR3: TGCGCCAGCAGCCAAGAGGTACTAGCGGATTACGAGCAGTACTTC.

The chain recombines TRBV11-2 with TRBJ2-1; 10 nucleotides align to TRBD2. The V gene's germline CDR1 is SGHAT and CDR2 FQNNGV. This CDR3 is built from 15 residues. J was trimmed by 2 bases and V by 6 bases; bases with no gene match: 4. The CDR3 reads CASSYTSGTYNEQFF. The CDR3 nucleotides are TGTGCCAGCAGTTATACTAGCGGGACCTACAATGAGCAGTTCTTC. Full variable domain (rest looked up from reference TRBV11-2 and TRBJ2-1): EAGVAQSPRYKIIEKRQSVAFWCNPISGHATLYWYQQILGQGPKLLIQFQNNGVVDDSQLPKDRFSAERLKGVDSTLKIQPAKLEDSAVYLCASSYTSGTYNEQFFGPGTRLTVL.

The chain carries TRBV27 and TRBJ2-5, with 8 bases fitting TRBD2. The V gene end was trimmed by 6 bases and the J gene end by 5 bases; junction bases not matched to a gene: 11. Germline assignment: CDR1 MNHEY and CDR2 SMNVEV (reference sequence). CDR3 length: 15 residues. In nucleotides, the CDR3 is TGTGCCAGCAGCTTCCTGTCGGGGGGGAGGGAGACCCAGTACTTC. Protein product: CASSFLSGGRETQYF.

V and J are TRBV10-1 and TRBJ1-6; no firm D call. Germline V gene sequence: CDR1 WNHNN, CDR2 SYGVQD (reference sequence). Trimming took off 3 bases at V and 7 bases at J, with 7 bases between the two ends. The CDR3 is 13 residues long. The CDR3 bases are TGCGCCAGCAGTGAACAAAGAAATTCACCCCTCCACTTT. Residues: CASSEQRNSPLHF.

This clone has only one observation. The rearrangement links TRBV29-1 to TRBJ2-2; 9 bases align to TRBD2. The V and J ends lost 6 bases and 3 bases, in that order; junction bases with no gene match: 11. Germline CDR1 SQVTM, CDR2 ANQGSEA. The CDR3 extends over 16 amino acids. The chain's CDR3 is CSVRLAEAGDTGELFF. As DNA, the CDR3 is TGCAGCGTCCGACTAGCGGAGGCGGGTGACACCGGGGAGCTGTTTTTT.